These T cell receptor beta chains were read from a single sample in a study of T-cell reconstitution after alpha-beta-depleted transplantation in children. TCRdb re-derived calls from the PCR reads in MiXCR, one entry per CDR3 protein. The sample has some 350,000 distinct CDR3 sequences, around a tenth seen once. The sample here was PBMCs from the stem cell graft donor, taken from the stem cell graft. These receptors originate from a human donor who donated a stem cell graft to a child with acute lymphoblastic leukemia. Each CDR3 is given without its conserved first and last residue.

ASTAGPNTEAF,TRBV12-3/TRBV12-4,TRBJ1-1
ASSPRRGYGTDEQF,TRBV4-2,TRBJ2-1
ASSFLGPQGVQETQY,TRBV5-5,TRBJ2-5
ASSQEPSGRYNEQF,TRBV4-3,TRBJ2-1
ASSPGQGAMNTEAF,TRBV4-1,TRBJ1-1
ASSRVGTVYQETQY,TRBV3-1,TRBJ2-5
AISDRYFNYGYT,TRBV10-3,TRBJ1-2
ASSQGALNLNTEAF,TRBV4-2,TRBJ1-1
ASSRSGFLQEKLF,TRBV5-1,TRBJ1-4
ATVGQDTAGNTIY,TRBV25-1,TRBJ1-3
ASSGVGDEELF,TRBV9,TRBJ1-4
ASRPDGVENIQY,TRBV7-3,TRBJ2-4
ASSLRGSSGADTQY,TRBV5-1,TRBJ2-3
SASWGLAEQETQY,TRBV20-1,TRBJ2-5
ASSLGGGTWHYGYT,TRBV12-3/TRBV12-4,TRBJ1-2
ASSPGARASGTPYEQY,TRBV4-1,TRBJ2-7
AISEGQGGVNTEAF,TRBV10-3,TRBJ1-1
ASSPPSGGYYEQY,TRBV28,TRBJ2-7
ASSRDGSKRIDTQY,TRBV4-1,TRBJ2-3
ASSLVRGLHTESF,TRBV11-2,TRBJ1-1
ASSPRPDYEQY,TRBV4-1,TRBJ2-7
ASSPRTGGAETQY,TRBV7-3,TRBJ2-5
ASSQESIGSSYEQY,TRBV4-2,TRBJ2-7
SASFRAEKLF,TRBV20-1,TRBJ1-4
ASTQGSNEQF,TRBV12-3/TRBV12-4,TRBJ2-1
ASKSREGSTGELF,TRBV2,TRBJ2-2
ASSLRAGYEQY,TRBV27,TRBJ2-7
ASSSRRINQPQH,TRBV12-3/TRBV12-4,TRBJ1-5
ASSTTQRLSSYNEQF,TRBV27,TRBJ2-1
ASSPFSGGASYNEQF,TRBV19,TRBJ2-1
ATGPGSGNQPQH,TRBV15,TRBJ1-5
ASGPRGRNEQF,TRBV6-1,TRBJ2-1
ASSRDVAYNEQF,TRBV4-3,TRBJ2-1